The entry below gives a single T cell receptor (beta chain) sequence along with its context. The antigen is not known. This record belongs to a study of CD8 T cells in ankylosing spondylitis. General study results and limits: One TCR beta motif, made up of eight or nine highly homologous variants, appeared characteristic of ankylosing spondylitis blood.

The CDR3 spans 11 residues. V was shortened by 4 bases and J by 6 bases, with 6 bases between the two germline ends. MiXCR was run by TCRdb on the 5' RACE reads, yielding one entry per CDR3 protein. The sample has around 390,000 distinct CDR3 sequences, approximately 20% seen once; the top ten hold around 17%. This clonotype originated in a male donor with ankylosing spondylitis. V is TRBV12-3 or TRBV12-4 and J is TRBJ1-1; D is undetermined. Sequencing used blood, either unsorted or a sorted T cell fraction (not recorded which). The CDR3 DNA follows: TGTGCCAGCAGTTCGACCTCTGAAGCTTTCTTT. Encoded protein: CASSSTSEAFF.